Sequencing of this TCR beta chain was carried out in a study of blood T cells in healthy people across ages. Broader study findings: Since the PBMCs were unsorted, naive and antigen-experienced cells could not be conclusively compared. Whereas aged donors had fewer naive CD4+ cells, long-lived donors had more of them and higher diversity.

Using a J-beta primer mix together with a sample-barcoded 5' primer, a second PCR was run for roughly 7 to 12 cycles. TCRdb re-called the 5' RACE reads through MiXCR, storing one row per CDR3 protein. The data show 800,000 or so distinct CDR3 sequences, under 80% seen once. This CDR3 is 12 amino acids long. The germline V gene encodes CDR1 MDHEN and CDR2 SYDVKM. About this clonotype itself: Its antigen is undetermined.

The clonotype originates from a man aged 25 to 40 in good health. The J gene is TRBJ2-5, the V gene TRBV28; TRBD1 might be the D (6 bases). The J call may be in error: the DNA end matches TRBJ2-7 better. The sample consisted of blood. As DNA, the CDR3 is TGTGCCATAGGGACACCCAAGTTCGAGCAGTACTTC. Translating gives CAIGTPKFEQYF.